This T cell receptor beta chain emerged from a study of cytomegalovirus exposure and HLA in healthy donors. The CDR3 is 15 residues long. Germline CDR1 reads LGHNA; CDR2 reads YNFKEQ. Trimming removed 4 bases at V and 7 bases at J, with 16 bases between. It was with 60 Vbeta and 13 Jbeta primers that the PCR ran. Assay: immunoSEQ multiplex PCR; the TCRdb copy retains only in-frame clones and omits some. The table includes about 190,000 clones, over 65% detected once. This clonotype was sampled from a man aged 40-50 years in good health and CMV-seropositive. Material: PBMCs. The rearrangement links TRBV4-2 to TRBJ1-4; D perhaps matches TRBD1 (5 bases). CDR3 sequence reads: CASSPGTGETEKLFF. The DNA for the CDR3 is TGTGCCAGCAGCCCCGGGACGGGAGAGACTGAAAAACTGTTTTTT.